Listed below are T cell receptor beta chains from one sample, sequenced in a study of blood T cell repertoires in COVID-19. Some clones are missing from TCRdb's copy, which holds only in-frame ones; the method was immunoSEQ multiplex PCR. The sample has a few hundred thousand clones; about nine tenths are singletons. The source material was PBMCs or T cells enriched from blood (not recorded which). The receptors were sampled from a woman aged 45-60 years in a cohort exposed to, infected with or recovered from COVID-19 (not recorded which). The CDR3 runs from the conserved cysteine through the conserved F or W.

V gene	J gene	CDR3 protein
TRBV7-9	TRBJ2-7	CASSLGGLAGAYEQYF
TRBV5-1	TRBJ2-1	CASSFTLQGHEQFF
TRBV18	TRBJ2-5	CASSLPRGEETQYF
TRBV4-2	TRBJ1-2	CASSHPLIPTGSDGYTF
TRBV7-2	TRBJ1-2	CASRPQGAVNYGYTF
TRBV7-3	TRBJ2-1	CASSLSSSYNEQFF
TRBV11-3	TRBJ2-7	CASSLDRWNEQYF
TRBV18	TRBJ1-2	CASKTGSDVNSYGYTF
TRBV7-2	TRBJ2-3	CASSQLVFADTQYF
TRBV28	TRBJ1-1	CASRFNRGNMNTEAFF